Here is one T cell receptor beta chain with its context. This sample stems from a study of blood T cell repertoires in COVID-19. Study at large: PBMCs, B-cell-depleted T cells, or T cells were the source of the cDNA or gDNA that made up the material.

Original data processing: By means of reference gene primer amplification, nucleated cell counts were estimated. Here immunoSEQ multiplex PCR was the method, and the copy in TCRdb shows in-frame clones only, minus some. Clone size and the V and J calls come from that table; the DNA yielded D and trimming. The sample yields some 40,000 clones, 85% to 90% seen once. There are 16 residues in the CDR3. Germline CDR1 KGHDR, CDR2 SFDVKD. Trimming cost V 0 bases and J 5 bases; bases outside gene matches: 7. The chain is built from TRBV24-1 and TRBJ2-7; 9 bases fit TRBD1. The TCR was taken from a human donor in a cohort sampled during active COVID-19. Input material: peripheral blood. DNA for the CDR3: TGTGCCACCAGTGATTTGGTGGGACAGGGAAAGGACGAGCAGTACTTC. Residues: CATSDLVGQGKDEQYF.